The count of the clone carrying this T cell receptor beta chain is one. The antigen remains undetermined. Trimming cost V 8 bases and J 4 bases, with 21 bases left between them. Germline-derived CDR1 and CDR2 are GTSNPN and SVGIG (reference sequence). The CDR3 loop spans 15 amino acids. This entry is derived from a study of cytomegalovirus exposure and HLA in healthy donors. On the study more broadly: Unique TCRs numbering around 80 million, obtained from HLA-typed donors, made up an early data release. Study-wide results and limits: A later analysis revealed that TCR association rates differed between HLA loci, peaking at DRB1 and bottoming out at HLA-C.

The primer mix had 60 Vbeta and 13 Jbeta primers. Sequencing used immunoSEQ multiplex PCR; TCRdb keeps in-frame clones, though not all of them. The sample has some 210,000 clones; around 73% are singletons. This TCR was sampled from a woman in her 30s in good health and CMV-seropositive. Sequencing was done on a sample of PBMCs. The rearrangement joins TRBV30 to TRBJ2-1; TRBD1 is a possible D gene (5 bases). The CDR3 region has the DNA TGTGCCCACCATACCCACGACAGCCGATACAATGAGCAGTTCTTC. Amino acid sequence: CAHHTHDSRYNEQFF.